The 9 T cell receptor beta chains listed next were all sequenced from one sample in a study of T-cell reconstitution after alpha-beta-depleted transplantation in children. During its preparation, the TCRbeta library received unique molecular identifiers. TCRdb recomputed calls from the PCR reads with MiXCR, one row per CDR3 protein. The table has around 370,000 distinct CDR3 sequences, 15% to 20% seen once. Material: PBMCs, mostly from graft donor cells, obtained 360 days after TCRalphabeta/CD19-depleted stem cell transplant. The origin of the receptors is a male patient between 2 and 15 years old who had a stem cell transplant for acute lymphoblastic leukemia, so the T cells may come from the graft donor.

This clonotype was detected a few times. The CDR3 spells CASSLPGLVNEQFF. CDR3 in DNA: TGTGCCAGCAGTCTACCGGGATTAGTCAATGAGCAGTTCTTC. The chain joins TRBV28 to TRBJ2-1; D possibly corresponds to TRBD2 (5 bases). Germline CDR1 reads MDHEN; CDR2 reads SYDVKM. The CDR3 spans 14 residues. The V gene lost 5 bases and the J gene lost 6 bases, with 14 bases spanning the gap.

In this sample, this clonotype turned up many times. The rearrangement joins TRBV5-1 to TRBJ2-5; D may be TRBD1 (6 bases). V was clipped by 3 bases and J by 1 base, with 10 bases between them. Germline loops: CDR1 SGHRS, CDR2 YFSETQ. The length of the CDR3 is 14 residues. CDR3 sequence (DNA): TGCGCCAGCAGCTGGGGACACCTCCAAGAGACCCAGTACTTC. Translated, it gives CASSWGHLQETQYF. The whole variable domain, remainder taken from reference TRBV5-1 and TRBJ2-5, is KAGVTQTPRYLIKTRGQQVTLSCSPISGHRSVSWYQQTPGQGLQFLFEYFSETQRNKGNFPGRFSGRQFSNSRSEMNVSTLELGDSALYLCASSWGHLQETQYFGPGTRLLVL.

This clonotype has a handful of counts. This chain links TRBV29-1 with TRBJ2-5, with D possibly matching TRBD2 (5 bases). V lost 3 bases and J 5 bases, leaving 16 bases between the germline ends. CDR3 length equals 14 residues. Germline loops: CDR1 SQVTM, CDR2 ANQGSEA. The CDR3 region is CSVEVGVPYETQYF. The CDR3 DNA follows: TGCAGCGTTGAGGTCGGGGTCCCTTACGAGACCCAGTACTTC.

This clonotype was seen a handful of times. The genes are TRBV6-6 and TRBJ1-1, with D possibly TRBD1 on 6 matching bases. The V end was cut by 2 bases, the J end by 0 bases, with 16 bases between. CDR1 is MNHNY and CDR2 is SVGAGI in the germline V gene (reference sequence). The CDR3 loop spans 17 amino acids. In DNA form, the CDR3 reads TGTGCCAGCAGTTACCCGGCAGGGGTCATCATGAACACTGAAGCTTTCTTT. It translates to CASSYPAGVIMNTEAFF.

DNA of the CDR3: TGTGCCAGCAGCTTATGGGATAAAGCCGGGGAGCTGTTTTTT. Residues: CASSLWDKAGELFF. The V and J genes are TRBV13 and TRBJ2-2; D uncertain. From germline, CDR1 is PRHDT and CDR2 FYEKMQ (reference sequence). V lost 2 bases, J lost 6 bases, and 10 bases lay in between. The CDR3 totals 14 residues.

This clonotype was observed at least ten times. CDR3 nucleotides: TGTGCCACCAGTGATCCGGGACCCCGGGGCAATGAGCAGTTCTTC. Translated, it gives CATSDPGPRGNEQFF. The genes are TRBV24-1 and TRBJ2-1; D possibly matches TRBD1 or TRBD2 (5 bases each). V was shortened by 3 bases and J by 6 bases, with 14 bases between the two germline ends. The length of the CDR3 is 15 residues. Germline V gives CDR1 KGHDR, CDR2 SFDVKD.

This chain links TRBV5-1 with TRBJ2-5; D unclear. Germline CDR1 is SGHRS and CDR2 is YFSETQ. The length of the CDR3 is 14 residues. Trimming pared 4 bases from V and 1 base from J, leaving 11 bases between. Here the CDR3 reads CASSPALVQETQYF. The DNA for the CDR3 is TGCGCCAGCAGCCCCGCGCTGGTCCAAGAGACCCAGTACTTC.

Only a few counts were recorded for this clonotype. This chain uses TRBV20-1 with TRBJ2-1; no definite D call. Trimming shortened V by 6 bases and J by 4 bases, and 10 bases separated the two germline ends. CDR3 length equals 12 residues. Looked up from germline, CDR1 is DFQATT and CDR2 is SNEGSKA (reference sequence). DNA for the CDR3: TGCAGTGCCATTCGACTGTACAATGAGCAGTTCTTC. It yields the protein CSAIRLYNEQFF.

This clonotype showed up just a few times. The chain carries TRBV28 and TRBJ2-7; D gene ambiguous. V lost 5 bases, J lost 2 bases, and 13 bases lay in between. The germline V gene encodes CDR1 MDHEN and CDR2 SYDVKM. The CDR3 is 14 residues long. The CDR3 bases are TGTGCCAGCAGTACCCTGACACTACCCTACGAGCAGTACTTC. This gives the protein CASSTLTLPYEQYF.